What follows describes a single T cell receptor beta chain. CDR3 length: 15 residues. The V segment lost 0 bases and the J segment 3 bases; nucleotides outside the gene matches: 4. Germline V gene data show CDR1 as SGHRS and CDR2 as YFSETQ. The data derive from a study of cytomegalovirus exposure and HLA in healthy donors. The study ran its PCR with 60 Vbeta and 13 Jbeta primers. Profiling relied on immunoSEQ multiplex PCR, and the TCRdb table lists in-frame clones only, not all of them. The data hold fewer than 150,000 clones, with around 79% observed a single time. The sequenced sample consisted of PBMCs. The sequence derives from a woman between 40 and 55 years old in good health and CMV-seronegative. The J gene is TRBJ2-3, the V gene TRBV5-1; 7 nucleotides line up with TRBD1. This CDR3 reads CASSLGGQTTDTQYF. DNA for the CDR3: TGCGCCAGCAGCTTGGGGGGACAGACGACAGATACGCAGTATTTT.